One and the same sample provided the 24 T cell receptor beta chains below, sequenced in a study of T-cell reconstitution after alpha-beta-depleted transplantation in children. Preparing the TCRbeta library involved the use of unique molecular identifiers. Each CDR3 protein gets one entry after TCRdb re-called the PCR reads with MiXCR. The data hold over 120,000 distinct CDR3 sequences, with roughly 9% observed a single time. Specimen: PBMCs, mostly from graft donor cells, collected 180 days after TCRalphabeta/CD19-depleted stem cell transplant. The receptors derive from a female patient between 2 and 15 years old who had a stem cell transplant for congenital amegakaryocytic thrombocytopenia, so the T cells may come from the graft donor.

This chain joins TRBV19 and TRBJ2-3; D unclear. This CDR3 has 14 amino acids. Germline lookup yields CDR1 LNHDA and CDR2 SQIVND (reference sequence). V gave up 3 bases and J gave up 2 bases, with 9 bases separating them. The CDR3 protein is CASSIILNTDTQYF. The CDR3 nucleotides are TGTGCCAGTAGTATCATACTGAACACAGATACGCAGTATTTT. Filled out from reference TRBV19 and TRBJ2-3, the complete variable domain reads DGGITQSPKYLFRKEGQNVTLSCEQNLNHDAMYWYRQDPGQGLRLIYYSQIVNDFQKGDIAEGYSVSREKKESFPLTVTSAQKNPTAFYLCASSIILNTDTQYFGPGTRLTVL.

This clonotype appeared many times. V is TRBV10-2 and J is TRBJ2-7; D gene ambiguous. The germline V gene encodes CDR1 WSHSY and CDR2 SAAADI. V was shortened by 2 bases and J by 5 bases, with 1 base between the two germline ends. CDR3 size: 10 residues. CDR3: CASSEDEQYF. CDR3 coding DNA: TGCGCCAGCAGTGAGGACGAGCAGTACTTC.

Points on this clonotype: A much more abundant neighbour one base away suggests this may be a read error. CDR3 amino acids: CASRHVGLTKTEAFF. DNA of the CDR3: TGTGCCAGCCGCCACGTGGGGCTGACGAAAACTGAAGCTTTCTTT. The chain links TRBV4-2 to TRBJ1-1; tentative D call: TRBD1 (5 bases). CDR3 length equals 15 residues. CDR1 and CDR2 from the germline V gene are LGHNA and YNFKEQ.

This clonotype was recorded many times. CDR3 nucleotides: TGTGCCACCAGCGGACTATACAAGGAAGGGTCGCAGTATTTT. Protein sequence: CATSGLYKEGSQYF. This chain joins TRBV15 and TRBJ2-3; TRBD2 might be the D (6 bases). The CDR3 consists of 14 residues. V lost 5 bases and J 10 bases, leaving 19 bases between the germline ends. Germline V CDR1 and CDR2: LNHNV, YYDKDF (reference sequence).

This clonotype showed up many times. V usage is TRBV6-5 and J usage is TRBJ2-7; 8 nucleotides line up with TRBD1. The CDR3 runs to 14 residues. Germline V lookup: CDR1 MNHEY, CDR2 SVGAGI. The trim removed 3 bases at V and 3 bases at J, leaving 4 bases unmatched. CDR3 coding DNA: TGTGCCAGCAGTTATTCCGGGACAGGCTACGAGCAGTACTTC. Translating it yields CASSYSGTGYEQYF.

This clonotype was observed many times. The CDR3 region has the DNA TGCAGTGCGCTCAGGGAAATAAGCACAGATACGCAGTATTTT. Translated, it gives CSALREISTDTQYF. The chain joins TRBV20-1 to TRBJ2-3; D is perhaps TRBD1 (5 bases). Trimming stripped 6 bases from V and 0 bases from J, with 13 bases between. Germline CDR1 DFQATT, CDR2 SNEGSKA (reference sequence). This CDR3 spans 14 amino acids.

The chain links TRBV29-1 to TRBJ2-3; D is possibly TRBD1 or TRBD2 (6 bases each). Trimming left V 6 bases short and J 0 bases short, with 13 bases between. This CDR3 has 14 residues. From germline, CDR1 is SQVTM and CDR2 ANQGSEA. The CDR3 bases are TGCAGCGTAACGACGGGGGCGAGCACAGATACGCAGTATTTT. Translation gives CSVTTGASTDTQYF.

This clonotype was detected ten times or more. The chain uses TRBV12-3 or TRBV12-4 and TRBJ2-7; no definite D call. The CDR3 covers 15 residues. Trimming took 1 base from V and 2 from J, leaving 12 bases between them. The CDR3 loop is CASSLGDQVPYEQYF. The DNA of the CDR3 is TGTGCCAGCAGTTTAGGAGACCAGGTCCCCTACGAGCAGTACTTC.

This clonotype has at least ten counts. The chain uses TRBV5-1 and TRBJ2-7; D is perhaps TRBD1 or TRBD2 (5 bases each). Germline V gives CDR1 SGHRS, CDR2 YFSETQ. Trimming removed 0 bases from V and 2 bases from J, with 9 bases in between. The CDR3 is made up of 14 amino acids. The CDR3 DNA follows: TGCGCCAGCAGCTTGGGGGAGACAGCCTACGAGCAGTACTTC. Protein: CASSLGETAYEQYF.

This clonotype occurred many times. The chain couples TRBV25-1 to TRBJ2-7; the match to TRBD1 covers 10 bases. Germline values: CDR1 MGHDK, CDR2 SYGVNS. V gave up 8 bases and J gave up 6 bases; unmatched junction bases: 7. The CDR3 is 13 residues long. This CDR3 reads CASGDRGRSEQYF. The CDR3 DNA sequence: TGTGCCAGCGGCGACAGGGGGCGTTCCGAGCAGTACTTC.

Comments on this clonotype: This may be a read error: a much more frequent sequence differs by one nucleotide. This chain uses TRBV20-1 with TRBJ2-1; D remains ambiguous. The CDR3 is 15 residues long. The V gene's germline CDR1 is DFQATT and CDR2 SNEGSKA (reference sequence). V dropped 2 bases and J dropped 5 bases, with 16 bases sitting between them. The CDR3 sequence: CSARYSLRSNNEQFF. The DNA for the CDR3 is TGCAGTGCTAGATATAGTTTAAGATCCAACAATGAGCAGTTCTTC.

CDR3 DNA: TGTGCCATCAGGGCCGGCCCTTACGACTATGGCTACACCTTC. This translates into CAIRAGPYDYGYTF. The J gene is TRBJ1-2, the V gene TRBV10-3, with D hard to call. From germline, CDR1 is ENHRY and CDR2 SYGVKD. This CDR3 is built from 14 residues. V lost 6 bases and J 3 bases, leaving 14 bases between the germline ends.

In regard to this clonotype: This may stem from a read error, because a much larger clone lies one nucleotide away. This rearrangement joins TRBV28 to TRBJ2-5; D ambiguous. Germline V lookup: CDR1 MDHEN, CDR2 SYDVKM. V lost 8 bases and J lost 1, with 17 bases in between. This CDR3 region has 15 residues. CDR3 bases: TGTGCCAGCGGTCCCCTTGGGCAGGTCCAAGAGACCCAGTACTTC. Its translation is CASGPLGQVQETQYF.

This rearrangement joins TRBV7-2 to TRBJ2-7, with 7 bases identical to TRBD2. The CDR3 is 13 residues long. Germline V gene sequence: CDR1 SGHTA, CDR2 FQGNSA. Trimming removed 5 bases from V and 3 bases from J; junction bases left unmatched: 4. The CDR3 loop reads CASSRDYRYEQYF. CDR3 coding DNA: TGTGCCAGCAGCCGGGACTACCGCTACGAGCAGTACTTC.

This clonotype was recorded at least ten times. V usage is TRBV18 and J usage is TRBJ2-1; 11 nucleotides match TRBD2. V lost 5 bases and J lost 4; bases outside the gene matches: 4. CDR1 is KGHSH, CDR2 LQKENI, per germline. The CDR3 covers 15 residues. The CDR3 loop reads CASSTTSGEYNEQFF. CDR3 coding DNA: TGTGCCAGCTCAACGACTAGCGGGGAATACAATGAGCAGTTCTTC.

This clonotype showed up many times. V and J are TRBV20-1 and TRBJ2-7; 9 bases align to TRBD1. In germline, CDR1 is DFQATT, CDR2 SNEGSKA (reference sequence). This CDR3 comprises 14 residues. The V gene end was trimmed by 5 bases and the J gene end by 2 bases; junction bases not matched to a gene: 7. The CDR3: CSAGPGTGTYEQYF. The CDR3 DNA reads TGCAGTGCTGGGCCGGGGACAGGGACCTACGAGCAGTACTTC.

This clonotype has a handful of counts. V gene TRBV11-2 combines with J gene TRBJ2-3; the D gene is possibly TRBD1 (5 bases). Germline V CDR1 and CDR2: SGHAT, FQNNGV. Trimming took 0 bases from V and 2 from J, leaving 12 bases between them. The CDR3 consists of 16 residues. The CDR3 sequence: CASSLDPGPYTDTQYF. CDR3 in DNA: TGTGCCAGCAGCTTAGATCCAGGGCCCTACACAGATACGCAGTATTTT.

This clonotype was seen ten or more times. This sequence joins TRBV4-2 and TRBJ2-6; the match to TRBD1 covers 7 bases. Germline CDR1 reads LGHNA; CDR2 reads YNFKEQ. Germline trimming cut 2 bases from V and 0 bases from J; bases unmatched to any gene: 7. The CDR3 loop spans 18 amino acids. The CDR3 is CASSQRGGQSSGANVLTF. The CDR3 DNA reads TGTGCCAGCAGCCAACGAGGGGGCCAAAGCTCTGGGGCCAACGTCCTGACTTTC.

The gene calls are TRBV29-1 and TRBJ2-5; a possible D gene is TRBD2 (5 bases). Trimming removed 6 bases from V and 4 bases from J, with 12 bases in between. Germline CDR1 SQVTM, CDR2 ANQGSEA. The CDR3 is made up of 12 amino acids. CDR3 nucleotides: TGCAGCGTCCACCGGGAAGGAGAGACCCAGTACTTC. This codes for CSVHREGETQYF.

Ten or more counts support this clonotype. This rearrangement joins TRBV29-1 to TRBJ2-1; 7 bases are a match to TRBD2. With V trimmed by 8 bases and J by 7 bases, 14 bases remained unmatched. The CDR3 sequence is 14 residues long. CDR1 and CDR2 from the germline V gene are SQVTM and ANQGSEA. The CDR3 sequence is CSNQLLGLGNEQFF. The DNA for the CDR3 is TGCAGCAACCAGCTACTAGGACTAGGGAATGAGCAGTTCTTC.

This clonotype was recorded at least ten times. This chain joins TRBV29-1 and TRBJ1-2; the D is unclear. V lost 4 bases, J lost 5 bases, and 8 bases lay in between. Germline V gene sequence: CDR1 SQVTM, CDR2 ANQGSEA. The CDR3 contains 11 residues. The CDR3 here is CSVVGLYGYTF. In nucleotides, the CDR3 is TGCAGCGTTGTCGGGCTATATGGCTACACCTTC.

In this sample, this clonotype turned up a few times. The genes are TRBV28 and TRBJ1-3, with D unresolved. The CDR3 consists of 12 residues. Trimming took off 5 bases at V and 15 bases at J, with 17 bases between the two ends. Per the germline V gene, CDR1 is MDHEN and CDR2 is SYDVKM. CDR3 coding DNA: TGTGCCAGCAGTCCCCAGGCACGAGAGGCATATTTT. Amino acids: CASSPQAREAYF.

This clonotype was observed at least ten times. This chain links TRBV28 with TRBJ2-7; 11 bases are a match to TRBD2. V was clipped by 4 bases and J by 2 bases; unmatched bases: 10. Per the germline V gene, CDR1 is MDHEN and CDR2 is SYDVKM. The CDR3 contains 17 residues. CDR3 loop: CASSSNLLAGATYEQYF. The CDR3 region has the DNA TGTGCCAGCAGTTCGAACCTACTAGCGGGAGCTACCTACGAGCAGTACTTC.

Only a few counts were recorded for this clonotype. At one of its ends the junction is not consistent with the germline gene, which may arise from a read error. The rearrangement uses TRBV12-3 or TRBV12-4 and TRBJ2-2; 15 bases line up with TRBD2. This CDR3 has 19 amino acids. Here the CDR3 reads CASSQPGLAGGPKTGELFF. DNA of the CDR3: TGTGCCAGCAGTCAACCTGGACTAGCGGGAGGGCCGAAGACCGGGGAGCTGTTTTTT.